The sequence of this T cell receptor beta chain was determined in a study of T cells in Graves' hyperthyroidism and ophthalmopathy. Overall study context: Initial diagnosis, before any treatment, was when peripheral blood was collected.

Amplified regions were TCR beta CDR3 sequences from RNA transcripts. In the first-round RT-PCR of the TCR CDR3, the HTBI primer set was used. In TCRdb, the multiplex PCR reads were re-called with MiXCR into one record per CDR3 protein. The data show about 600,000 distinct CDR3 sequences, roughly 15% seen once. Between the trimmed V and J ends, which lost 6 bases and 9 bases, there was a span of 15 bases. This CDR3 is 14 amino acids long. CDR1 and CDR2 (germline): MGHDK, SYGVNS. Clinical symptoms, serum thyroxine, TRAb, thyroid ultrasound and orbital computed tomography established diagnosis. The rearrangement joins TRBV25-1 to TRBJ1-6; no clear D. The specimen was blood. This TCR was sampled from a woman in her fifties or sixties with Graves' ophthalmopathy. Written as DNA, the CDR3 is TGTGCCAGCAGCCTGAGTCCGGATATTTCACCCCTCCACTTT. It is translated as CASSLSPDISPLHF.